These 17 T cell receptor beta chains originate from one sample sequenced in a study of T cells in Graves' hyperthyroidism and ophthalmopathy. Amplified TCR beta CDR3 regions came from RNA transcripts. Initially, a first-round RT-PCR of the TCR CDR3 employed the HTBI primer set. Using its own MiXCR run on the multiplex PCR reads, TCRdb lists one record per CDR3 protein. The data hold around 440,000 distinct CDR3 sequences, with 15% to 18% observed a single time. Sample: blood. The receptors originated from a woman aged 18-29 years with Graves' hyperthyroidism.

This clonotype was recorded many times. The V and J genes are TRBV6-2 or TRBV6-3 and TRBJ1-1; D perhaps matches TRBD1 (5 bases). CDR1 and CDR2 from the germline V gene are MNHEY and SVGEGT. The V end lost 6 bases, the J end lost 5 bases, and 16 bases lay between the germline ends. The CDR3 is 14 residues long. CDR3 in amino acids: CASSPTGGLTEAFF. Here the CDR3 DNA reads TGTGCCAGCAGCCCGACCGGGGGGTTGACTGAAGCTTTCTTT.

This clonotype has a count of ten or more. The CDR3 sequence is CASGAVAGGFEQYF. Here the CDR3 DNA reads TGTGCCAGCGGGGCTGTAGCGGGGGGCTTCGAGCAGTACTTC. The J gene is TRBJ2-7, the V gene TRBV6-1, with 10 bases that match TRBD2. Losses at the gene ends were 8 bases for V and 6 bases for J; bases not matched to a gene: 10. Germline CDR1 MNHNS, CDR2 SASEGT. This CDR3 region has 14 residues.

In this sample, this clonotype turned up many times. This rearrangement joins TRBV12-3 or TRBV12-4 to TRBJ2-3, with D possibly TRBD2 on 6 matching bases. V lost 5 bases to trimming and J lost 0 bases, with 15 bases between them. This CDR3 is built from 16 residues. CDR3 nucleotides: TGTGCCAGCAGTCCCGAGCGGGTCACTAGCACAGATACGCAGTATTTT. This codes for CASSPERVTSTDTQYF.

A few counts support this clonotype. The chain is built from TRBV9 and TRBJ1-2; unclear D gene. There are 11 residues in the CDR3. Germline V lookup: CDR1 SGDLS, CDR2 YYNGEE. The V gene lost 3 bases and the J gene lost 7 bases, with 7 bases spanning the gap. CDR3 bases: TGTGCCAGCAGCGCTTCAAGTGGCTACACCTTC. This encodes CASSASSGYTF.

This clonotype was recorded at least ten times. CDR3 coding DNA: TGCAGTGCTCAAAGACAGCCCTATGGCTACACCTTC. This sequence encodes CSAQRQPYGYTF. V and J are TRBV20-1 and TRBJ1-2; tentatively, D is TRBD1 (5 bases). The CDR3 is 12 amino acids. V dropped 5 bases and J dropped 4 bases, with 11 bases sitting between them. Germline CDR1 is DFQATT and CDR2 is SNEGSKA (reference sequence).

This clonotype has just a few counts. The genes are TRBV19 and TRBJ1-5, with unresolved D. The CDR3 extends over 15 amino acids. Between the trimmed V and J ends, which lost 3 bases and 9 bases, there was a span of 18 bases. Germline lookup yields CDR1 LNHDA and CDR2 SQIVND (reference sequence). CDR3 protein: CASSMTGASFRPQHF. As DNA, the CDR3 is TGTGCCAGTAGTATGACCGGAGCCAGTTTTAGGCCCCAGCATTTT.

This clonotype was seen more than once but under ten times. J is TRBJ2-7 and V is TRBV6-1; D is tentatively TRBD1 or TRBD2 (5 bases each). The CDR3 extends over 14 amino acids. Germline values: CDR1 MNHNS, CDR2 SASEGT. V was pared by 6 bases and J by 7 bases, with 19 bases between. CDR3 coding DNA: TGTGCCAGCAGCACGGGGCGGTTCCCCACGGAGCAGTACTTC. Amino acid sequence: CASSTGRFPTEQYF.

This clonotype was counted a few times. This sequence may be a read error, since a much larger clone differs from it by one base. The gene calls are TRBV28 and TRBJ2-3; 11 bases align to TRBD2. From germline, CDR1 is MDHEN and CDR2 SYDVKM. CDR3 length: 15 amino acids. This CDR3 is CTSSVAGGPSDTQYF. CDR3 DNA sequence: TGTACCAGCAGTGTAGCGGGAGGGCCGTCAGATACGCAGTATTTT.

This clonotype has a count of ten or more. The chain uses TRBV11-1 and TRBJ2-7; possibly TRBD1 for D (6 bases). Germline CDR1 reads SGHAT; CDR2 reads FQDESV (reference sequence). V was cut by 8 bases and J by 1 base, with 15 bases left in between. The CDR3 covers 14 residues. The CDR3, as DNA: TGTGCCAGCCGGGGCCAGGGGTTGTCCTACGAGCAGTACTTC. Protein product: CASRGQGLSYEQYF.

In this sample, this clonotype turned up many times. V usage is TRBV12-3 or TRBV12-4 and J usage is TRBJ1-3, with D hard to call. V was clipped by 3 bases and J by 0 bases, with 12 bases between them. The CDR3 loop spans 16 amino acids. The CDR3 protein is CASSLRASSSGNTIYF. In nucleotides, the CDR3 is TGTGCCAGCAGTTTGCGTGCTTCCAGCTCTGGAAACACCATATATTTT.

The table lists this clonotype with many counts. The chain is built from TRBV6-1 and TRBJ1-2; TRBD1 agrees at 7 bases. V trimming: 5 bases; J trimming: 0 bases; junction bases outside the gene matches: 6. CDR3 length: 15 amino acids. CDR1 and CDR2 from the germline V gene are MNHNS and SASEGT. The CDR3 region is CASSFQQGPNYGYTF. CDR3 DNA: TGTGCCAGCAGTTTCCAACAGGGGCCTAACTATGGCTACACCTTC.

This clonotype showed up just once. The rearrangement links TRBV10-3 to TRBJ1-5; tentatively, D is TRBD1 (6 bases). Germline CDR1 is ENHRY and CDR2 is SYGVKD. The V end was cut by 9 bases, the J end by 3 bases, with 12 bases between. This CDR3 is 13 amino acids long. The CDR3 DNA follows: TGTGCCATTCAACAGGGTTTCAATCAGCCCCAGCATTTT. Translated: CAIQQGFNQPQHF.

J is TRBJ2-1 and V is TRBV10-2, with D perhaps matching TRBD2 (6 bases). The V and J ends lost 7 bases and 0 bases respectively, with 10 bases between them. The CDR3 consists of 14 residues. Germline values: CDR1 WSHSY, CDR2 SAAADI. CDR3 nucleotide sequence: TGCGCCAGCAACCCGGGAGCCTCCTACAATGAGCAGTTCTTC. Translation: CASNPGASYNEQFF.

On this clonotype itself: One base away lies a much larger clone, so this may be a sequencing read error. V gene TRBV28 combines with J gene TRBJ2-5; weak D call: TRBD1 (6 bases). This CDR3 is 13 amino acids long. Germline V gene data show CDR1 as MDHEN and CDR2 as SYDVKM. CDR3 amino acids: CASSFQGREAQYF. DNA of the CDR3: TGTGCCAGCAGTTTTCAGGGGAGAGAGGCCCAGTACTTC.

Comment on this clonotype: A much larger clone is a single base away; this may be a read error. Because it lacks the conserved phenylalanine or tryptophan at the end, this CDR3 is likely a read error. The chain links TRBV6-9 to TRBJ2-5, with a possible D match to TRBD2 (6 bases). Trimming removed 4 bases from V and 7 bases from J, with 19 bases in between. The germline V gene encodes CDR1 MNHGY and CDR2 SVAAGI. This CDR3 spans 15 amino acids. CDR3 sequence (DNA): TGTGCCAGCAGTTTAAGGCGGGAACTCAGGTGGACCCAGTACCTC. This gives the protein CASSLRRELRWTQYL.

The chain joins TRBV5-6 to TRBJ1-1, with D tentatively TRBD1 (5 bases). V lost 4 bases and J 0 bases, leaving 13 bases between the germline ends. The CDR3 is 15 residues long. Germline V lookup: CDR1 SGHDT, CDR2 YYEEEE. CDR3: CASSPRGRVNTEAFF. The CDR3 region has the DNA TGTGCCAGCAGCCCGCGAGGCAGGGTGAACACTGAAGCTTTCTTT.

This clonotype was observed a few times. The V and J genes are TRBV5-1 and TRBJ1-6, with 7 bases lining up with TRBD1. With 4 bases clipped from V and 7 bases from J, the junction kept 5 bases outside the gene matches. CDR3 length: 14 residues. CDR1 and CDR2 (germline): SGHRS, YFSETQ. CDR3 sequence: CASSTTGANSPLHF. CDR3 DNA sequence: TGCGCCAGCAGCACTACAGGGGCCAATTCACCCCTCCACTTT.